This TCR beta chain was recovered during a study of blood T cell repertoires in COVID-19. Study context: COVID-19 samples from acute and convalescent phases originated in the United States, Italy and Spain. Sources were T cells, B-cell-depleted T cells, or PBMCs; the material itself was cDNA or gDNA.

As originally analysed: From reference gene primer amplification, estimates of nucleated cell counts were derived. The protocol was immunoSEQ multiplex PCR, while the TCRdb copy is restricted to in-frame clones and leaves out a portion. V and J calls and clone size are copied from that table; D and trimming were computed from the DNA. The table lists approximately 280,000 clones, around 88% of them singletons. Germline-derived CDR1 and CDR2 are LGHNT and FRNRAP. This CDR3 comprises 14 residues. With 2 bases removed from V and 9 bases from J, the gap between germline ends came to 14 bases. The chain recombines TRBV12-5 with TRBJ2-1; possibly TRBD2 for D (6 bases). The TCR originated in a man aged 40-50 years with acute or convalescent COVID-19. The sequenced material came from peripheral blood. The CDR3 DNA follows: TGTGCTAGTGGTTTGCACCCGCTCGGGGGTGAGCAGTTCTTC. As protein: CASGLHPLGGEQFF.